This TCR beta chain was captured by sequencing in a study of regulatory T cells in long-lasting Graves disease. Both iRepertoire HTBI primers and Arm-PCR of CDR3 regions were used to build the TCR beta libraries. TCRdb used MiXCR to reprocess the multiplex PCR reads, holding one entry per CDR3 protein. Among roughly 500,000 distinct CDR3 sequences listed, approximately 12% were seen once. This clonotype was observed many times. Time point: newly diagnosed GD, antithyroid drugs for less than 3 months. From PBMCs, RNA was extracted and then used to make the TCR library. Xi'an, China, was home to the endocrinology department that provided patients. This CDR3 region has 13 residues. The V end lost 3 bases, the J end lost 5 bases, and 10 bases lay between the germline ends. These data were also filed under a second study, of T cells in Graves' hyperthyroidism and ophthalmopathy. That study reports: Diagnosis relied on clinical symptoms, serum thyroxine and TRAb, thyroid ultrasound and orbital computed tomography. First-round RT-PCR targeting the TCR CDR3 was performed with the HTBI primer set.

This clonotype was obtained from a woman in her 30s with Graves disease. The chain couples TRBV12-3 or TRBV12-4 to TRBJ1-1; no definite D call. The source was peripheral blood mononuclear cells (PBMCs), collected at new diagnosis, from a patient treated with antithyroid drugs. CDR3 protein: CASSFGRRTEAFF. CDR3 DNA sequence: TGTGCCAGCAGTTTCGGCAGGAGGACTGAAGCTTTCTTT.